A single sample gave rise to the 12 T cell receptor beta chains below, sequenced in a study of cytomegalovirus exposure and HLA in healthy donors. The PCR used 60 Vbeta and 13 Jbeta primers. The repertoire was sequenced with immunoSEQ multiplex PCR; TCRdb's copy has only in-frame clones and lacks some. This table holds a few hundred thousand clones, over 60% found once. Sequencing was done on a sample of PBMCs. Receptors originate from a man in his forties in good health and CMV-seronegative.

This clone has only one observation. The chain recombines TRBV28 with TRBJ1-1; 8 bases map to TRBD1. The J segment lost 5 bases and the V segment lost 8 bases, leaving 7 bases of the junction unmatched. CDR3 length: 13 residues. Germline V CDR1 and CDR2: MDHEN, SYDVKM. Here the CDR3 DNA reads TGTGCCAGCCTACAGGGGGAAGGAACTGAAGCTTTCTTT. Amino acid sequence: CASLQGEGTEAFF.

CDR3 nucleotides: TGTGCCAGCAGCTTCGGGACAGTTAATGAAAAACTGTTTTTT. Residues: CASSFGTVNEKLFF. The chain carries TRBV5-5 and TRBJ1-4; TRBD1 agrees at 7 bases. The CDR3 length is 14 residues. Trimming at V came to 2 bases and at J to 4 bases, leaving 2 bases not matched to a gene. The germline V gene encodes CDR1 SGHKS and CDR2 YYEKEE (reference sequence).

This clone was seen a few times. The rearrangement uses TRBV5-5 and TRBJ1-1, with a tentative D call TRBD1 (5 bases). This CDR3 is 11 amino acids long. With 0 bases removed from V and 8 bases from J, the gap between germline ends came to 5 bases. The germline V gene has CDR1 SGHKS and CDR2 YYEKEE (reference sequence). The CDR3 DNA reads as TGTGCCAGCAGCTTGGGGACAGAAGCTTTCTTT. This translates into CASSLGTEAFF.

Only a few counts were recorded for this clone. The chain links TRBV7-8 to TRBJ2-5; 9 positions agree with TRBD2. V lost 7 bases to trimming and J lost 4 bases; unmatched junction nucleotides: 10. Germline assignment: CDR1 SGHVS and CDR2 FQNEAQ. This CDR3 is 15 amino acids long. The CDR3 DNA reads TGTGCCAGCACCACCGGGACTAGCCTCGGAGAGACCCAGTACTTC. It translates to CASTTGTSLGETQYF.

V and J are TRBV28 and TRBJ1-2; no clear D gene. Germline CDR1 is MDHEN and CDR2 is SYDVKM. Between the trimmed V and J ends, which lost 4 bases and 0 bases, there was a span of 12 bases. This CDR3 is 15 amino acids long. The CDR3 DNA sequence: TGTGCCAGCAGTTCACCGGTCCTAGCTAACTATGGCTACACCTTC. Its protein product is CASSSPVLANYGYTF.

The gene calls are TRBV5-1 and TRBJ1-1; the match to TRBD1 covers 8 bases. Germline assignment: CDR1 SGHRS and CDR2 YFSETQ. J lost 0 bases, V lost 6 bases, and 13 bases had no gene match. The CDR3 totals 17 residues. The CDR3, as DNA: TGCGCCAGCACCCCTTTAGGACAGGGCCTTATGAACACTGAAGCTTTCTTT. It specifies CASTPLGQGLMNTEAFF.

The gene calls are TRBV12-5 and TRBJ2-7, with D tentatively TRBD1 (6 bases). CDR1 is LGHNT and CDR2 is FRNRAP in the germline V gene. The CDR3 runs to 15 residues. V was cut by 5 bases and J by 3 bases, with 17 bases left in between. CDR3 in amino acids: CASGNTGHGFYEQYF. The CDR3 coding sequence is TGTGCTAGTGGTAACACGGGACATGGGTTCTACGAGCAGTACTTC.

This chain joins TRBV6-5 and TRBJ2-7; D is unresolved. The CDR3 covers 13 residues. V was pared by 4 bases and J by 0 bases, with 7 bases between. Germline CDR1 reads MNHEY; CDR2 reads SVGAGI. DNA of the CDR3: TGTGCCAGCAGTTCGTCTAACTCCTACGAGCAGTACTTC. Protein: CASSSSNSYEQYF.

The CDR3 sequence is CASRKGTSASGEQYF. CDR3 DNA sequence: TGTGCCAGCAGAAAAGGGACTAGCGCCTCGGGGGAGCAGTACTTC. The chain couples TRBV14 to TRBJ2-5; 10 bases agree with TRBD2. The CDR3 is made up of 15 amino acids. Germline trimming cut 6 bases from V and 11 bases from J; bases unmatched to any gene: 15. In germline, CDR1 is SGHDN, CDR2 FVKESK.

This chain joins TRBV4-3 and TRBJ2-3; TRBD1 is a possible D gene (5 bases). CDR3 length equals 16 residues. V lost 2 bases, J lost 4 bases, and 16 bases lay in between. CDR1 and CDR2 from the germline V gene are LGHNA and YSLEER. The chain's CDR3 is CASSQTYRRWADTQYF. The CDR3 DNA sequence: TGCGCCAGCAGCCAAACGTACAGGCGTTGGGCAGATACGCAGTATTTT.

The rearrangement links TRBV5-1 to TRBJ2-5; D unresolved. The CDR3 loop spans 15 amino acids. Germline V lookup: CDR1 SGHRS, CDR2 YFSETQ. Trimming removed 0 bases from V and 2 bases from J, with 11 bases in between. CDR3 nucleotide sequence: TGCGCCAGCAGCTTGGATGGCGGCCCGCAAGAGACCCAGTACTTC. Translation: CASSLDGGPQETQYF.

Only a few counts were recorded for this clone. The V call is TRBV7-8, the J call TRBJ2-1, with D tentatively TRBD1 (5 bases). There are 17 residues in the CDR3. CDR1 is SGHVS and CDR2 is FQNEAQ in the germline V gene. With 5 bases removed from V and 10 bases from J, the gap between germline ends came to 27 bases. The CDR3 nucleotides read TGTGCCAGCAGCCAGATAAGGATAGGCAGGGTACATGGGGAGCAGTTCTTC. Translated: CASSQIRIGRVHGEQFF. Together with reference TRBV7-8 and TRBJ2-1, the CDR3 gives the full variable domain: GAGVSQSPRYKVAKRGQDVALRCDPISGHVSLFWYQQALGQGPEFLTYFQNEAQLDKSGLPSDRFFAERPEGSVSTLKIQRTQQEDSAVYLCASSQIRIGRVHGEQFFGPGTRLTVL.